This T cell receptor beta chain was documented in a study of shared clonotypes between healthy human individuals. Across the whole study: Per donor, three plates held CD4 naive cells, three held CD4 memory, two held CD8 naive and one held CD8 memory.

With 0 bases removed from V and 0 bases from J, the gap between germline ends came to 13 bases. Per germline, CDR1 SGDLS and CDR2 YYNGEE. This CDR3 is built from 16 residues. General study points: Among the subsets, naive ones generally showed larger estimated richness than memory ones. Depth of sequencing was expected to influence donor clonotype sharing.

The repertoire was sequenced with immunoSEQ multiplex PCR; TCRdb's copy has only in-frame clones and lacks some. The sample includes roughly 640,000 clones, roughly 97% seen only once; the top ten take about 0.06%. Of note for this clone: Its antigen remains unidentified.

This receptor was identified in a woman in her 30s in good health. The sequenced sample consisted of naive CD4+ T cells sorted from blood. Subset here: CD45RA+ positively selected. The V gene is TRBV9, the J gene TRBJ2-7, with a tentative D call TRBD2 (5 bases). The CDR3 sequence is CASSVGVTEDSYEQYF. The CDR3 DNA reads as TGTGCCAGCAGCGTAGGGGTGACGGAGGACTCCTACGAGCAGTACTTC.